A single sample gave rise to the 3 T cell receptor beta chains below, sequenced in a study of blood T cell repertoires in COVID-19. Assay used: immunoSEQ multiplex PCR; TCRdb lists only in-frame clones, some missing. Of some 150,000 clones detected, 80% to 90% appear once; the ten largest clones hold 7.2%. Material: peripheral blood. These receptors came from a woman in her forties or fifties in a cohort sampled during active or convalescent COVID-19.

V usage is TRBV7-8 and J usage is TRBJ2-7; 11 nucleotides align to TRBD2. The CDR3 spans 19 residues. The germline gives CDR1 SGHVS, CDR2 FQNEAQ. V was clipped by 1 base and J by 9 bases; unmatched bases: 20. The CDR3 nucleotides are TGTGCCAGCAGCTTAGAGCCCTCTTCGAATAGCGGGGGGGCTCTACGGCAGTACTTC. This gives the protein CASSLEPSSNSGGALRQYF.

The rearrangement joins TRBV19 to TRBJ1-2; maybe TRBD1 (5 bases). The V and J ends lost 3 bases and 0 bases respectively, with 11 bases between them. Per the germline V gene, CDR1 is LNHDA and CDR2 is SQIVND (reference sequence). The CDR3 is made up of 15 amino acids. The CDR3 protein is CASSMDTAPNYGYTF. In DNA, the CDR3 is TGTGCCAGTAGTATGGACACGGCCCCTAACTATGGCTACACCTTC. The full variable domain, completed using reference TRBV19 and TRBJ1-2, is DGGITQSPKYLFRKEGQNVTLSCEQNLNHDAMYWYRQDPGQGLRLIYYSQIVNDFQKGDIAEGYSVSREKKESFPLTVTSAQKNPTAFYLCASSMDTAPNYGYTFGSGTRLTVV.

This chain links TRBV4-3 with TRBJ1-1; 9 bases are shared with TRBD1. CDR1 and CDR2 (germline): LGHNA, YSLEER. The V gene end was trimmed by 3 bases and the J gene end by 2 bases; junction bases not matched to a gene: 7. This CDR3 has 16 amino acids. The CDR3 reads CASSQDEGQGNTEAFF. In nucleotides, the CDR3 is TGCGCCAGCAGCCAGGACGAGGGACAGGGCAACACTGAAGCTTTCTTT.